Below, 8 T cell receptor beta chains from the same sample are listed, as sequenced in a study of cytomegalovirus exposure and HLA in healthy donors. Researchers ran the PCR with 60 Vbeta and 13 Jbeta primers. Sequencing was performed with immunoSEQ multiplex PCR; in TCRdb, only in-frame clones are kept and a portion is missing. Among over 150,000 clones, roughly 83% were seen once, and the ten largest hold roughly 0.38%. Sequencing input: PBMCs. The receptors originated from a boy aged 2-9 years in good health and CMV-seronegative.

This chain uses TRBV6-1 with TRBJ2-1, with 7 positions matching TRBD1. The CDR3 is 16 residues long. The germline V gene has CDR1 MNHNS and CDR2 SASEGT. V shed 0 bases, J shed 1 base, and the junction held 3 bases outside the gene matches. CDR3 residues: CASSEAYRGSYNEQFF. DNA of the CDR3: TGTGCCAGCAGTGAAGCCTACAGGGGTTCCTACAATGAGCAGTTCTTC.

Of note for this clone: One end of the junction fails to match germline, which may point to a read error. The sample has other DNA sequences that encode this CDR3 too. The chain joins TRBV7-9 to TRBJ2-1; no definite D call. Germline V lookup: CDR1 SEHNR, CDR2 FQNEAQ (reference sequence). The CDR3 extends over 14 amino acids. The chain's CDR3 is CASSLSRSYNEQFF. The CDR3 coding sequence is TGTGCTAGCAGCTTAAGCCGGTCCTACAATGAGCAGTTCTTC.

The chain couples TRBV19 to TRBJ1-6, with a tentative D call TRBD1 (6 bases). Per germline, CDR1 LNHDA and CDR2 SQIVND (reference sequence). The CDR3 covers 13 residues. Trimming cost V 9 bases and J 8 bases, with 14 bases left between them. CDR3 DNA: TGTGCCAGCCGACCAGGGGTCGATTCACCCCTCCACTTT. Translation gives CASRPGVDSPLHF.

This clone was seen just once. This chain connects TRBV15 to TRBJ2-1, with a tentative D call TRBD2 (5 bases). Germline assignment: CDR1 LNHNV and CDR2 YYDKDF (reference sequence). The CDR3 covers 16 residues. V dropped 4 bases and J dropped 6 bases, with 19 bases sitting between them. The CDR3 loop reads CATSITRESLVNEQFF. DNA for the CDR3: TGTGCCACCAGCATTACTAGGGAGTCACTAGTCAATGAGCAGTTCTTC.

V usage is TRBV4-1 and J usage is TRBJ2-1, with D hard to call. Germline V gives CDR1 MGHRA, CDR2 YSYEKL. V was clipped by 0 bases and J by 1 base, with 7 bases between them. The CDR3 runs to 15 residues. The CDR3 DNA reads TGCGCCAGCAGCCAAGAAAGAGAATCCTACAATGAGCAGTTCTTC. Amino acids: CASSQERESYNEQFF.

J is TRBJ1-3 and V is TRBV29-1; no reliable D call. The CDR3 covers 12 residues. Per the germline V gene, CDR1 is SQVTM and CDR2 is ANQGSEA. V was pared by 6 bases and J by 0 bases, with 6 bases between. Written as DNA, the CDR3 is TGCAGCGTCCTTTCCTCTGGAAACACCATATATTTT. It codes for CSVLSSGNTIYF.

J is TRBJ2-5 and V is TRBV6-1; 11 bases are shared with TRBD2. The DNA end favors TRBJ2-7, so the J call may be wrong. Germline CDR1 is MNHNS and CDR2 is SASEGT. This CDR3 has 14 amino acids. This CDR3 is CASRLTSGGYEQYF. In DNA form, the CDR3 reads TGTGCCAGCAGGTTAACTAGCGGGGGCTACGAGCAGTACTTC.

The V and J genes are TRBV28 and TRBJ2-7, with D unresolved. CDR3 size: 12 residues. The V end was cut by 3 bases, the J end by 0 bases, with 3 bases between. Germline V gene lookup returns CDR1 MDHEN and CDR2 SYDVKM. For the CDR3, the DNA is TGTGCCAGCAGTTTGAGCTCCTACGAGCAGTACTTC. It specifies CASSLSSYEQYF.